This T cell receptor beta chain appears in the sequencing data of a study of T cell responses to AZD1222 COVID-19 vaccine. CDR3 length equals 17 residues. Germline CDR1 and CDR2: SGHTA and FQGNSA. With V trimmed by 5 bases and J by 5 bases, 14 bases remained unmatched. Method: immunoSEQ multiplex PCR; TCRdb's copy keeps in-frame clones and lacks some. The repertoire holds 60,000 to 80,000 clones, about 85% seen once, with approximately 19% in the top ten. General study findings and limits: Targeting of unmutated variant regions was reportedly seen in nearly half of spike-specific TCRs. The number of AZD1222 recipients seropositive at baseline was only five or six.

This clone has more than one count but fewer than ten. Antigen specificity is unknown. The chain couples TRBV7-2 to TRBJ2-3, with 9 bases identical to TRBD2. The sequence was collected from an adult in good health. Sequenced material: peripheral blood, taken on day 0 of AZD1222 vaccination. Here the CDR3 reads CASSHPRRGGQEDTQYF. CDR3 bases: TGTGCCAGCAGCCACCCCCGGCGGGGGGGCCAAGAAGATACGCAGTATTTT.